The TCR beta chain under discussion was sequenced for a study of blood T cell repertoires in COVID-19. The wider study: COVID-19 samples collected from the United States, Italy and Spain covered acute and convalescent phases.

Sequencing was performed with immunoSEQ multiplex PCR; in TCRdb, only in-frame clones are kept and a portion is missing. The sample has 200,000 to 250,000 clones, 80% to 90% seen once. Participants, about 18 to 90 years old, spanned approximately 25 US areas. Cohorts were assigned according to the clinical history that participants reported. J gave up 9 bases and V 4 bases, and 1 base lay outside the gene matches. The germline gives CDR1 ENHRY, CDR2 SYGVKD. This CDR3 has 12 amino acids. V and J are TRBV10-3 and TRBJ2-1, with 9 bases lining up with TRBD1. The TCR comes from a woman in her thirties or forties with acute COVID-19. Sequencing input: PBMCs or T cells enriched from blood (not recorded which). The CDR3 reads CAISGTGVEQFF. For the CDR3, the DNA is TGTGCCATCAGTGGGACAGGGGTTGAGCAGTTCTTC.